These 25 T cell receptor beta chains were sequenced from one sample in a study of T cell responses to AZD1222 COVID-19 vaccine. Clones were sequenced by immunoSEQ multiplex PCR, and TCRdb holds only the in-frame ones, with some missing. The table has over 100,000 clones, 75% to 90% seen once. Sequencing was performed on peripheral blood, taken on day 0 of AZD1222 vaccination. The source is an adult in good health.

The chain links TRBV5-6 to TRBJ2-3, with 7 positions matching TRBD2. The CDR3 runs to 14 residues. Germline CDR1 and CDR2: SGHDT and YYEEEE. The junction had 3 bases not matched to a gene; V was cut back by 0 bases and J by 5 bases. Here the CDR3 reads CASSLGTRVDTQYF. The CDR3 bases are TGTGCCAGCAGCTTGGGGACTAGGGTAGATACGCAGTATTTT.

V gene TRBV4-1 combines with J gene TRBJ2-2, with D unresolved. Per germline, CDR1 MGHRA and CDR2 YSYEKL. There are 14 residues in the CDR3. V dropped 7 bases and J dropped 0 bases, with 9 bases sitting between them. The CDR3 loop is CASNRGANTGELFF. The DNA of the CDR3 is TGCGCCAGCAACCGTGGCGCGAACACCGGGGAGCTGTTTTTT.

This clone was detected only once. The gene calls are TRBV21-1 and TRBJ2-7; the table's D gene call, TRBD1, was not cross checked with the DNA. TRBV21-1 is flagged as a pseudogene. The CDR3 has 17 residues. CDR3: CASSKTHPRAGPYEQYF. The DNA for the CDR3 is TGTGCCAGCAGCAAAACTCATCCTCGGGCAGGGCCCTACGAGCAGTACTTC.

This clone was counted once. The rearrangement joins TRBV5-4 to TRBJ2-3; D possibly corresponds to TRBD1 (6 bases). Trimming pared 4 bases from V and 2 bases from J, leaving 14 bases between. This CDR3 is 15 amino acids long. Per the germline V gene, CDR1 is SGHNT and CDR2 is YYREEE (reference sequence). Written as DNA, the CDR3 is TGTGCCAGCAGCCCTGGGGGCGGATTCACAGATACGCAGTATTTT. Translated: CASSPGGGFTDTQYF. Looking up the rest from reference TRBV5-4 and TRBJ2-3 gives the full variable domain: ETGVTQSPTHLIKTRGQQVTLRCSSQSGHNTVSWYQQALGQGPQFIFQYYREEENGRGNFPPRFSGLQFPNYSSELNVNALELDDSALYLCASSPGGGFTDTQYFGPGTRLTVL.

The chain joins TRBV28 to TRBJ1-6; D is unresolved. Germline V gene sequence: CDR1 MDHEN, CDR2 SYDVKM. The V and J ends lost 4 bases and 0 bases respectively, with 13 bases between them. The CDR3 loop spans 17 amino acids. The CDR3 region has the DNA TGTGCCAGCAGTTCGCAGACGGTGAGCTCCTATAATTCACCCCTCCACTTT. This sequence encodes CASSSQTVSSYNSPLHF.

This chain uses TRBV18 with TRBJ2-3; 11 nucleotides match TRBD2. With V trimmed by 3 bases and J by 3 bases, 14 bases remained unmatched. This CDR3 region has 19 residues. CDR1 is KGHSH and CDR2 is LQKENI in the germline V gene. Here the CDR3 reads CASSPTIGLAGWSTDTQYF. DNA of the CDR3: TGTGCCAGCTCACCGACGATAGGACTAGCGGGTTGGTCGACAGATACGCAGTATTTT.

V and J are TRBV4-3 and TRBJ1-5, with D possibly being TRBD1 (5 bases). V was shortened by 4 bases and J by 4 bases, with 14 bases between the two germline ends. Germline values: CDR1 LGHNA, CDR2 YSLEER. This CDR3 contains 15 residues. The CDR3 nucleotides are TGCGCCAGCAGCCTTCGGCAGGGTCGTAATCAGCCCCAGCATTTT. This sequence encodes CASSLRQGRNQPQHF.

The J gene is TRBJ1-2, the V gene TRBV9; D ambiguous. V shed 4 bases and J shed 1 base, with 8 bases lying between them. The CDR3 is 13 residues long. CDR1 is SGDLS, CDR2 YYNGEE, per germline. CDR3: CASSSGSNYGYTF. CDR3 coding DNA: TGTGCCAGCAGCTCCGGCAGTAACTATGGCTACACCTTC.

The genes are TRBV6-5 and TRBJ1-4, with no clear D. The CDR3 is 11 amino acids. The germline V gene encodes CDR1 MNHEY and CDR2 SVGAGI. Trimming cost V 2 bases and J 8 bases, with 3 bases left between them. Written as DNA, the CDR3 is TGTGCCAGCAGTTACCGGGAAAAACTGTTTTTT. Amino acid sequence: CASSYREKLFF.

V and J are TRBV7-2 and TRBJ1-5, with D possibly being TRBD1 (6 bases). Trimming cost V 0 bases and J 7 bases, with 13 bases left between them. Germline V gene lookup returns CDR1 SGHTA and CDR2 FQGNSA. The CDR3 spans 15 residues. CDR3 nucleotide sequence: TGTGCCAGCAGCTTAGCTGGCGGCACAGGGCAGCCCCAGCATTTT. Amino acids: CASSLAGGTGQPQHF.

J is TRBJ1-2 and V is TRBV6-2 or TRBV6-3; 7 nucleotides line up with TRBD1. V shed 3 bases and J 1 base; nucleotides not matched to a gene: 5. The germline V gene has CDR1 MNHEY and CDR2 SVGEGT. The CDR3 spans 15 residues. The CDR3 loop is CASSYVTGSNYGYTF. CDR3 in DNA: TGTGCCAGCAGTTATGTGACAGGGAGTAACTATGGCTACACCTTC.

The V and J genes are TRBV15 and TRBJ1-5; D uncertain. The germline V gene has CDR1 LNHNV and CDR2 YYDKDF (reference sequence). V was clipped by 5 bases and J by 3 bases, with 14 bases between them. The CDR3 covers 15 residues. CDR3: CATSGSRDYNQPQHF. DNA for the CDR3: TGTGCCACCAGCGGAAGCCGGGATTACAATCAGCCCCAGCATTTT. Filled out from reference TRBV15 and TRBJ1-5, the complete variable domain reads DAMVIQNPRYQVTQFGKPVTLSCSQTLNHNVMYWYQQKSSQAPKLLFHYYDKDFNNEADTPDNFQSRRPNTSFCFLDIRSPGLGDTAMYLCATSGSRDYNQPQHFGDGTRLSIL.

Of note for this clone: The limits of the CDR3 on the DNA are not certain, so only TCRdb's listed CDR3 is given. This sequence joins TRBV7-5 and TRBJ1-6; the table gives TRBD1 as D, unverified against the DNA. TRBV7-5 is given as a pseudogene. Inclusive of both ends, the CDR3 amounts to 16 amino acids. CDR3 region: CARSFGSGTGNSPLHF.

The sample holds one count of this clone. CDR3 bases: TGTGCCAGCACCCCAGCGGGGGATACGTACCAAGAGACCCAGTACTTC. The encoded protein is CASTPAGDTYQETQYF. This sequence joins TRBV7-9 and TRBJ2-5, with 8 bases lining up with TRBD2. CDR3 size: 16 residues. V lost 7 bases to trimming and J lost 0 bases; unmatched junction nucleotides: 10. CDR1 is SEHNR, CDR2 FQNEAQ, per germline (reference sequence).

The rearrangement links TRBV6-2 or TRBV6-3 to TRBJ1-2; tentative D call: TRBD1 (5 bases). Trimming removed 6 bases from V and 2 bases from J, with 13 bases in between. Looked up from germline, CDR1 is MNHEY and CDR2 is SVGEGT. The CDR3 extends over 14 amino acids. CDR3 nucleotide sequence: TGTGCCAGCAGCCCCAGACAGCCAAACTATGGCTACACCTTC. Protein: CASSPRQPNYGYTF.

There are a few counts of this clone. This sequence joins TRBV10-1 and TRBJ1-5; D is unclear. This CDR3 comprises 15 residues. CDR1 and CDR2 (germline): WNHNN, SYGVQD (reference sequence). Trimming left V 4 bases short and J 1 base short, with 11 bases between. CDR3 nucleotide sequence: TGCGCCAGCAGTGTACCGGGAAGCAGCAATCAGCCCCAGCATTTT. Residues: CASSVPGSSNQPQHF.

This chain joins TRBV11-2 and TRBJ1-6; 7 nucleotides match TRBD1. The CDR3 covers 14 residues. Germline V lookup: CDR1 SGHAT, CDR2 FQNNGV. V shed 10 bases and J 8 bases; nucleotides not matched to a gene: 11. The CDR3 region is CATAWGDSYSPLHF. In nucleotides, the CDR3 is TGTGCCACTGCTTGGGGGGACAGTTATTCACCCCTCCACTTT.

The table lists this clone with a count of one. The chain employs TRBV5-4 and TRBJ1-2, with a tentative D call TRBD1 (6 bases). Per the germline V gene, CDR1 is SGHNT and CDR2 is YYREEE (reference sequence). CDR3 size: 16 residues. Trimming pared 4 bases from V and 1 base from J, leaving 17 bases between. For the CDR3, the DNA is TGTGCCAGCAGCCCGCCTCGCAGGGGAGGTAACTATGGCTACACCTTC. It translates to CASSPPRRGGNYGYTF.

V usage is TRBV11-2 and J usage is TRBJ1-4; D is unresolved. The CDR3 spans 17 residues. V lost 1 base and J lost 0, with 12 bases in between. CDR1 and CDR2 from the germline V gene are SGHAT and FQNNGV. The CDR3 reads CASSLAIGVTTNEKLFF. The CDR3 DNA reads TGTGCCAGCAGCTTAGCTATTGGGGTGACAACTAATGAAAAACTGTTTTTT.

This clone was seen more than once but under ten times. V is TRBV7-7 and J is TRBJ2-2, with D possibly TRBD1 on 5 matching bases. CDR1 and CDR2 (germline): SSHAT, FNYEAQ (reference sequence). Trimming removed 5 bases from V and 1 base from J, with 11 bases in between. This CDR3 region has 15 residues. The CDR3 sequence: CASSPLTGNTGELFF. The CDR3 DNA follows: TGTGCCAGCAGCCCTCTCACAGGGAACACCGGGGAGCTGTTTTTT.

The rearrangement uses TRBV7-8 and TRBJ1-6; a possible D gene is TRBD1 (6 bases). The V gene lost 5 bases and the J gene lost 2 bases, with 10 bases spanning the gap. This CDR3 spans 15 amino acids. Germline V gives CDR1 SGHVS, CDR2 FQNEAQ. In DNA, the CDR3 is TGTGCCAGCAGCCAGAGGACAGCCTATAATTCACCCCTCCACTTT. Its translation: CASSQRTAYNSPLHF.

The chain employs TRBV4-1 and TRBJ2-7; 10 bases are shared with TRBD2. The CDR3 is 13 residues long. Per the germline V gene, CDR1 is MGHRA and CDR2 is YSYEKL. V was pared by 6 bases and J by 4 bases, with 3 bases of the junction left unmatched. This chain's CDR3 is CASSLTSGYEQYF. CDR3 nucleotides: TGCGCCAGCAGTTTGACTAGCGGGTACGAGCAGTACTTC.

The chain has TRBV5-1 and TRBJ2-7; D might be TRBD1 or TRBD2, each matching 6 bases. Trimming took 4 bases from V and 3 from J, leaving 11 bases between them. The germline gives CDR1 SGHRS, CDR2 YFSETQ. This CDR3 contains 13 residues. The CDR3 DNA follows: TGCGCCAGCAGCGAGGGGGGTGACTACGAGCAGTACTTC. Its protein is CASSEGGDYEQYF.

The chain is built from TRBV5-1 and TRBJ2-3; TRBD2 might be the D (5 bases). Germline V gene lookup returns CDR1 SGHRS and CDR2 YFSETQ. This CDR3 contains 14 residues. CDR3 in amino acids: CASHLEGGTDTQYF. The CDR3 coding sequence is TGCGCTTCCCACTTAGAGGGAGGCACAGATACGCAGTATTTT.

The chain couples TRBV29-1 to TRBJ1-4; D uncertain. This CDR3 has 12 residues. The V and J ends lost 1 base and 4 bases respectively, with 4 bases between them. Per germline, CDR1 SQVTM and CDR2 ANQGSEA. CDR3 amino acids: CSVEGVNEKLFF. CDR3 sequence (DNA): TGCAGCGTTGAAGGAGTTAATGAAAAACTGTTTTTT.